This record concerns one TCR beta chain sequence. Its recognized antigen is unknown. The sample holds no much larger clone one base away, and base qualities are not on file. The source of the sample is a study of control samples from healthy donors and cancer patients (dated by TCRdb to 2020 to 2022). The library came from the immunoSEQ multiplex PCR assay. In its TCRdb copy, this immuneACCESS table keeps in-frame sequences only and misses some clones. Where compared with another copy, unresolved V genes explain less than half of these, and the others have no known cause. The sample yields approximately 110,000 clones; approximately 90% were counted once. The ten largest clonotypes hold almost 8% of the sample. V is shortened by 2 bases, J by 2 bases, and the region joining them spans 8 bases. The CDR3 contains 14 residues, cysteine and phenylalanine counted. Kept here is only the CDR3 DNA, which spans 42 bases and is read in frame from base 1. Via the germline V gene, CDR1 is KGHDR and CDR2 SFDVKD.

Sequencing was carried out using blood. The chain is encoded by TRBV24-1 joined to TRBJ2-5, with TRBD2 tentatively as D gene (6 bases match). This TCR derives from a woman aged 18-29 years in good health. The nucleotide sequence reads as follows: TGTGCCACCAGTGATTGGGGGGATCAAGAGACCCAGTACTTC. It translates as CATSDWGDQETQYF.